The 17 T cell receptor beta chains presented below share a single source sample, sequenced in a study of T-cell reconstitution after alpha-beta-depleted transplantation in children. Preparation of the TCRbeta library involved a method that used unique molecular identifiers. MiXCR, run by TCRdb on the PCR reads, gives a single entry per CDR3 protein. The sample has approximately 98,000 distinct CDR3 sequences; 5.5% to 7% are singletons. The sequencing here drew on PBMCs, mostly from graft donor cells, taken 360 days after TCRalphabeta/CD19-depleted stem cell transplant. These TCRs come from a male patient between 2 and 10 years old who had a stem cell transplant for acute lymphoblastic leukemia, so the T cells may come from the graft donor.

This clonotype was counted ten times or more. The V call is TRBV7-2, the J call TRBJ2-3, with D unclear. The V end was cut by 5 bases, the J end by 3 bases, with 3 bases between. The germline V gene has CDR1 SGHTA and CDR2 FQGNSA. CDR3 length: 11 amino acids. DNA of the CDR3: TGTGCCAGCAGCCGGACAGATACGCAGTATTTT. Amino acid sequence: CASSRTDTQYF.

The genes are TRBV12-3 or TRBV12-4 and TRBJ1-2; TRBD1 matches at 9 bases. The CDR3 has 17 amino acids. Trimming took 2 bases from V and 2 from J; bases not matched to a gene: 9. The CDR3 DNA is TGTGCCAGCAGTTTAATCGGGACAGGGCTTCCCAACTATGGCTACACCTTC. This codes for CASSLIGTGLPNYGYTF.

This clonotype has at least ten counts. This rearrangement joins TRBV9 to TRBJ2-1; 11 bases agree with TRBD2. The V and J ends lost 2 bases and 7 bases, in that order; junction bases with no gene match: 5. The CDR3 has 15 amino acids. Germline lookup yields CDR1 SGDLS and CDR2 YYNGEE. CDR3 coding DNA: TGTGCCAGCAGCGTTAGCGGGAGGGTGAGGAATGAGCAGTTCTTC. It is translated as CASSVSGRVRNEQFF.

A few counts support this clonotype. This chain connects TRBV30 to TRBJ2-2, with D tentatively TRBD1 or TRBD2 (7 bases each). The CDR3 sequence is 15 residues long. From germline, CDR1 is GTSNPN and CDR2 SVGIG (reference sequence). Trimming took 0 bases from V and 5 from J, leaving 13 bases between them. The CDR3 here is CAWSVIRGGTGELFF. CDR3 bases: TGTGCCTGGAGTGTAATCAGGGGGGGAACCGGGGAGCTGTTTTTT.

The CDR3 nucleotides are TGTGCCAGCAGCCCTCGGGATTCTCACGAGCAGTACTTC. Protein: CASSPRDSHEQYF. The chain is built from TRBV7-3 and TRBJ2-7; possibly TRBD2 for D (5 bases). Trimming took 5 bases from V and 5 from J, leaving 13 bases between them. This CDR3 region has 13 residues. Germline V lookup: CDR1 SGHTA, CDR2 FQGTGA.

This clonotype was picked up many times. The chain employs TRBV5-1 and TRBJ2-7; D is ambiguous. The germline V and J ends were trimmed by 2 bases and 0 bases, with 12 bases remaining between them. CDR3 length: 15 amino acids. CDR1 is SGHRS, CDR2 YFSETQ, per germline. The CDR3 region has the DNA TGCGCCAGCAGCTTTCATCTAAGGAGCTCCTACGAGCAGTACTTC. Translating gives CASSFHLRSSYEQYF.

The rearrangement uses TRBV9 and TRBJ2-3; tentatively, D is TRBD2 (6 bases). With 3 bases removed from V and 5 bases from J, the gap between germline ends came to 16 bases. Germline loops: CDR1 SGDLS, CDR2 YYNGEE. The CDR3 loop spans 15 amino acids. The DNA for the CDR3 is TGTGCCAGCAGCGGCGGGACTCTCAGGGAAGATACGCAGTATTTT. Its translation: CASSGGTLREDTQYF.

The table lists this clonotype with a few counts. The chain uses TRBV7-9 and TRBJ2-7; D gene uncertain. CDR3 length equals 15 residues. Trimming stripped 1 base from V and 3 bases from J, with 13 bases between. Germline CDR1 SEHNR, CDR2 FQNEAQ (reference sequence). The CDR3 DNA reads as TGTGCCAGCAGCTTAGGGGCCCTATTGATCTACGAGCAGTACTTC. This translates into CASSLGALLIYEQYF.

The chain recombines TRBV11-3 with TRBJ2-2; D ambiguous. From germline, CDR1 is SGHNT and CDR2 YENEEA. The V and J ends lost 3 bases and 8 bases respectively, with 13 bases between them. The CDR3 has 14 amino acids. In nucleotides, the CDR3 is TGTGCCAGCAGCTTGTTAGGTGACCAGGGGGAGCTGTTTTTT. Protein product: CASSLLGDQGELFF.

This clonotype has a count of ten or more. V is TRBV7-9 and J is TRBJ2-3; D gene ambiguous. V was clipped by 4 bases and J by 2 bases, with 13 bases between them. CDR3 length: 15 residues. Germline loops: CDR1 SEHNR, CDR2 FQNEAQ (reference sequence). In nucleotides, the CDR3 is TGTGCCAGCAGCTCCCCCTGGGAATCCACAGATACGCAGTATTTT. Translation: CASSSPWESTDTQYF.

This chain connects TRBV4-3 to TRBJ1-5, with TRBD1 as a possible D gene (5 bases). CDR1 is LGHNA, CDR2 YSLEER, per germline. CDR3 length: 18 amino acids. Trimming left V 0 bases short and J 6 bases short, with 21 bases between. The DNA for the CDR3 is TGCGCCAGCAGCCAAGATACGCTTTTGGGGCTGGGAGGTCAGCCCCAGCATTTT. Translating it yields CASSQDTLLGLGGQPQHF.

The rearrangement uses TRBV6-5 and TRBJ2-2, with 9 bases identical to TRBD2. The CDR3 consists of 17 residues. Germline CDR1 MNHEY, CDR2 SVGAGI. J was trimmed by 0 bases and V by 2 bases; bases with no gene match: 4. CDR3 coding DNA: TGTGCCAGCAGTTACAAAGCGGGAGGCTCGAACACCGGGGAGCTGTTTTTT. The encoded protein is CASSYKAGGSNTGELFF.

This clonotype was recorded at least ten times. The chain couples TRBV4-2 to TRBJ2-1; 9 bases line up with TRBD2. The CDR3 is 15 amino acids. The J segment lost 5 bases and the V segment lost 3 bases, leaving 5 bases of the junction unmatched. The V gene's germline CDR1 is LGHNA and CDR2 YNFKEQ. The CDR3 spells CASSQVQREDNEQFF. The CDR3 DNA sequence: TGTGCCAGCAGCCAGGTCCAGCGGGAGGACAATGAGCAGTTCTTC.

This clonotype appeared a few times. CDR3 loop: CASSVAYGGQKGIQYF. DNA of the CDR3: TGTGCCAGCAGCGTAGCTTACGGTGGGCAGAAGGGAATTCAGTACTTC. V and J are TRBV9 and TRBJ2-4; the D is unclear. The CDR3 length is 16 residues. V gave up 0 bases and J gave up 10 bases, with 20 bases separating them. Per germline, CDR1 SGDLS and CDR2 YYNGEE.

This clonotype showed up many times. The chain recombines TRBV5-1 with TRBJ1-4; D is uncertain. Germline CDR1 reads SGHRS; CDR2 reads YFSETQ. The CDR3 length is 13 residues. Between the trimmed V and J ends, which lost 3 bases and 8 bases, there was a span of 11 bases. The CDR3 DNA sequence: TGCGCCAGCAGCTCCCGAGGATCCGAAAAACTGTTTTTT. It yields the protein CASSSRGSEKLFF.

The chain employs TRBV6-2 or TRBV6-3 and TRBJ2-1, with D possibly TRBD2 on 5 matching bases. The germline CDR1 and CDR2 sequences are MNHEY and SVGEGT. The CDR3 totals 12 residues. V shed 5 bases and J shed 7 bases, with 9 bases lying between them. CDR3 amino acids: CASSHWRNEQFF. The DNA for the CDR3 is TGTGCCAGCAGTCACTGGAGGAATGAGCAGTTCTTC.

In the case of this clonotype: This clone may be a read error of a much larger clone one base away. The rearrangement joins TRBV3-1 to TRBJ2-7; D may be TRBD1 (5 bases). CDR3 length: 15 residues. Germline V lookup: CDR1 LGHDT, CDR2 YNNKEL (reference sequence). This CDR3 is CTSSQDTSAGSEQYF. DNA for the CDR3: TGTACCAGCAGCCAAGACACTTCGGCAGGGTCCGAGCAGTACTTC.